The TCR beta chain under discussion was sequenced for a study of blood T cells in healthy people across ages. General study results and limits: Aged donors had fewer naive CD4+ cells and lower diversity than long-lived donors.

For this clonotype: Its target is not known.

J was trimmed by 2 bases and V by 2 bases; bases with no gene match: 7. The CDR3 is made up of 16 amino acids. Looked up from germline, CDR1 is LGHNA and CDR2 is YSLEER. Then a second PCR, running roughly 7 to 11 cycles, was carried out with a sample-barcoded 5' primer and a J-beta primer mix. Using its own MiXCR run on the 5' RACE reads, TCRdb lists one record per CDR3 protein. The sample shows about 780,000 distinct CDR3 sequences, about 46% of them seen only once. The extraction recovered at least 6 micrograms of total RNA per sample. The chain employs TRBV4-3 and TRBJ1-1; 8 bases match TRBD1. The receptor comes from a man older than 75 in good health. Source material: blood. The CDR3 region has the DNA TGCGCCAGCAGCCAAATGTCCAGGGGGCTAAACACTGAAGCTTTCTTT. This sequence encodes CASSQMSRGLNTEAFF.